By proportion, the clone carrying this T cell receptor (beta chain) is hyperexpanded. What it recognizes is unknown. In TCRdb, the multiplex PCR reads were re-called with MiXCR into one record per CDR3 protein. The data hold under 1,500 distinct CDR3 sequences, with 22% observed a single time. Whole-study results and caveats: Tumor-infiltrating Treg TCR alpha and beta sequences overlapped most with tumor naive CD4+ T cells, then blood naive.

The receptor was derived from a female donor with breast cancer. The specimen sequenced was memory CD4+ T cells sorted from blood. Subset specified: memory CD4+ T cells, CD4+CD45RO+CD25-.

The CDR3 DNA reads TGTGCCAGCAGTTTGGCGACAGGGCCTAACTATGGCTACACCTTC. It yields the protein CASSLATGPNYGYTF. The chain has TRBV12-3 or TRBV12-4 and TRBJ1-2; 7 nucleotides match TRBD1. The CDR3 length is 15 residues. J was trimmed by 0 bases and V by 3 bases; bases with no gene match: 4.